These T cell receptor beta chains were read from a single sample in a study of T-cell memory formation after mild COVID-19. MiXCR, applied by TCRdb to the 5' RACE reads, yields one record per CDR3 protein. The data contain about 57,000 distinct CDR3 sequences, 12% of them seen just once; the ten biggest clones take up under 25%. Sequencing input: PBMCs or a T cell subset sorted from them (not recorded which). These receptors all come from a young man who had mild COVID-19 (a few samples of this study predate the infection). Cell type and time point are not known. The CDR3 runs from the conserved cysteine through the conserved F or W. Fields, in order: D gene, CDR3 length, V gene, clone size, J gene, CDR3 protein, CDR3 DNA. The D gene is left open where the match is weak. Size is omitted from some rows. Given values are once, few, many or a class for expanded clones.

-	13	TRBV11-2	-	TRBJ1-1	CASSLVRQTEAFF	TGTGCCAGCAGCTTAGTCAGGCAGACTGAAGCTTTCTTT
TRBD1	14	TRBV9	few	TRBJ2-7	CASSNRDRGYEQYF	TGTGCCAGCAGCAACCGGGACAGGGGCTACGAGCAGTACTTC
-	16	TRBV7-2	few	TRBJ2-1	CASSLVARVSINEQFF	TGTGCCAGCAGCTTAGTTGCTAGAGTCTCCATCAATGAGCAGTTCTTC
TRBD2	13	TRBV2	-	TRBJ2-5	CASRKTSPGTQYF	TGTGCCAGCCGTAAGACTAGCCCAGGGACCCAGTACTTC
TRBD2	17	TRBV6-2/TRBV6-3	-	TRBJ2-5	CASSYRPWTSLGETQYF	TGTGCCAGCAGTTACCGACCTTGGACTAGCCTCGGGGAGACCCAGTACTTC
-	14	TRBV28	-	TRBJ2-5	CASRKQQGSETQYF	TGTGCCAGCAGGAAACAACAGGGATCGGAGACCCAGTACTTC
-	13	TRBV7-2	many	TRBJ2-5	CASSRGVQETQYF	TGTGCCAGCAGTAGGGGGGTCCAAGAGACCCAGTACTTC
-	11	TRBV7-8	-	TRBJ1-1	CASSHTGEAFF	TGTGCCAGCAGCCATACAGGGGAAGCTTTCTTT
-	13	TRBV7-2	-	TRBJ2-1	CASSLVVRNEQFF	TGTGCCAGCAGCTTAGTTGTCCGGAATGAGCAGTTCTTC
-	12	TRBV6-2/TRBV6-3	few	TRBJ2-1	CASTEGGGTEFF	TGTGCCAGCACCGAGGGGGGGGGTACGGAGTTCTTC
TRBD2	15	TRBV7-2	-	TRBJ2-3	CASSLVAGGGDTQYF	TGTGCCAGCAGCTTAGTTGCCGGGGGGGGAGATACGCAGTATTTT
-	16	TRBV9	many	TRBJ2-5	CASSVEGRAREETQYF	TGTGCCAGCAGCGTAGAGGGCAGGGCGAGAGAAGAGACCCAGTACTTC
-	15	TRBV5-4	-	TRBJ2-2	CASSLVGGTTGELFF	TGTGCCAGCAGCTTGGTGGGGGGCACCACCGGGGAGCTGTTTTTT
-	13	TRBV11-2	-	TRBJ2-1	CASTAWGVNEQFF	TGTGCCAGCACTGCCTGGGGGGTGAATGAGCAGTTCTTC
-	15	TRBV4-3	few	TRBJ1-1	CASSQEPGEDTEAFF	TGCGCCAGCAGCCAAGAGCCGGGAGAGGACACTGAAGCTTTCTTT
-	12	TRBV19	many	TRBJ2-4	CASGGGLGIQYF	TGTGCCAGTGGAGGGGGGCTGGGCATTCAGTACTTC
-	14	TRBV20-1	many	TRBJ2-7	CSARYDIHSYEQYF	TGCAGTGCTAGATATGACATCCACTCCTACGAGCAGTACTTC
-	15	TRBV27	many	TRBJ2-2	CASTPQGHNTGELFF	TGTGCCAGCACCCCTCAGGGACACAACACCGGGGAGCTGTTTTTT
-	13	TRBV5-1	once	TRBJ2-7	CASSYPGTYEQYF	TGCGCCAGCAGCTACCCTGGGACCTACGAGCAGTACTTC
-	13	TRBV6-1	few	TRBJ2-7	CASSPTGSYEQYF	TGTGCCAGCAGTCCGACGGGTTCCTACGAGCAGTACTTC
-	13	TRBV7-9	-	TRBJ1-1	CASSLVWNTEAFF	TGTGCCAGCAGCTTAGTCTGGAACACTGAAGCTTTCTTT
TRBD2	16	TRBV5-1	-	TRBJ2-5	CASSLGTSGYQETQYF	TGCGCCAGCAGCTTGGGGACTAGCGGGTACCAAGAGACCCAGTACTTC
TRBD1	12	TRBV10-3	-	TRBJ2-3	CAISLDRRLQYF	TGTGCCATCAGCCTGGACAGGCGACTGCAGTATTTT
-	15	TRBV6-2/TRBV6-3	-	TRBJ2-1	CASSKRTVPYNEQFF	TGTGCCAGCAGCAAAAGGACAGTCCCCTACAATGAGCAGTTCTTC
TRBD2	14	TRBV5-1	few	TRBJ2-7	CARVAGANSYEQYF	TGCGCCAGGGTAGCGGGGGCCAACTCCTACGAGCAGTACTTC
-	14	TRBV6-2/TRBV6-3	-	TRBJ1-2	CASSYPGRMDGYTF	TGTGCCAGCAGTTACCCCGGCAGGATGGATGGCTACACCTTC
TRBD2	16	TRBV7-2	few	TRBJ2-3	CASTRKRGVSTDTQYF	TGTGCCAGCACCCGGAAGCGGGGCGTCAGCACAGATACGCAGTATTTT
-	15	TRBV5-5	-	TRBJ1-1	CASSLRQSANTEAFF	TGTGCCAGCAGCTTGCGCCAGTCGGCAAACACTGAAGCTTTCTTT
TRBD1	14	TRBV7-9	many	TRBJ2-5	CASSLQGVQETQYF	TGTGCCAGCAGCTTACAGGGGGTTCAAGAGACCCAGTACTTC
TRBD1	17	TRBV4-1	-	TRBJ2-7	CASSPTTGTGSSYEQYF	TGCGCCAGCAGCCCTACTACTGGGACAGGCAGCTCCTACGAGCAGTACTTC
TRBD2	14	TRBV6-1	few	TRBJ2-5	CAGQWGGGGETQYF	TGTGCCGGACAATGGGGGGGAGGAGGAGAGACCCAGTACTTC
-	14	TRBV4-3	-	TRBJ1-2	CASTPAARAYGYTF	TGCGCCAGCACGCCTGCGGCGAGGGCTTATGGCTACACCTTC
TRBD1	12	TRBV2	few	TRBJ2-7	CASSGQGNEQYF	TGTGCCAGCAGCGGACAGGGCAACGAGCAGTACTTC
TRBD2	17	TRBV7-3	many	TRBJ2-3	CASSSGGLAGGTDTQYF	TGTGCCAGCAGCTCGGGAGGACTAGCGGGGGGCACAGATACGCAGTATTTT
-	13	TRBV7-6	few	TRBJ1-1	CASSLAVDTEAFF	TGTGCCAGCAGCTTAGCGGTCGACACTGAAGCTTTCTTT
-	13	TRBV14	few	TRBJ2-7	CASNGDWGYEQYF	TGTGCCAGCAACGGGGACTGGGGCTACGAGCAGTACTTC
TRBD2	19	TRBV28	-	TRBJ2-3	CASSPLEVAGLPGTDTQYF	TGTGCCAGCAGCCCACTTGAGGTAGCGGGGCTCCCCGGCACAGATACGCAGTATTTT
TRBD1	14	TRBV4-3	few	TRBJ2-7	CASSQGQGDYEQYF	TGCGCCAGCAGCCAAGGACAGGGAGATTACGAGCAGTACTTC
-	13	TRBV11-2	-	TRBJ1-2	CASSSGLFYGYTF	TGTGCCAGCAGCTCGGGTCTCTTCTATGGCTACACCTTC
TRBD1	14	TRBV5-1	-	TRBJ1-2	CASSYAGTDYGYTF	TGCGCCAGCAGTTATGCTGGGACAGACTATGGCTACACCTTC